This T cell receptor beta chain was obtained from a study of OX40 agonist ivuxolimab in advanced cancers. The assay was immunoSEQ multiplex PCR, and TCRdb's table has in-frame clones only and misses some. The sample consists of 75,000 to 95,000 clones, more than 80% of them appearing once. The CDR3 covers 14 residues. The V and J ends lost 2 bases and 4 bases respectively, with 12 bases between them. CDR1 is SQVTM and CDR2 is ANQGSEA in the germline V gene. The sequence was obtained from an adult with an advanced solid tumor such as melanoma, head and neck, liver or kidney cancer. J is TRBJ1-3 and V is TRBV29-1; D is perhaps TRBD1 (5 bases). This material consisted of CD4+ or CD8+ T cells sorted from blood, taken in a trial of the OX40 agonist ivuxolimab. The CDR3 region has the DNA TGCAGCGTTGAATATGGGGGTAAAGGAAACACCATATATTTT. It encodes CSVEYGGKGNTIYF.